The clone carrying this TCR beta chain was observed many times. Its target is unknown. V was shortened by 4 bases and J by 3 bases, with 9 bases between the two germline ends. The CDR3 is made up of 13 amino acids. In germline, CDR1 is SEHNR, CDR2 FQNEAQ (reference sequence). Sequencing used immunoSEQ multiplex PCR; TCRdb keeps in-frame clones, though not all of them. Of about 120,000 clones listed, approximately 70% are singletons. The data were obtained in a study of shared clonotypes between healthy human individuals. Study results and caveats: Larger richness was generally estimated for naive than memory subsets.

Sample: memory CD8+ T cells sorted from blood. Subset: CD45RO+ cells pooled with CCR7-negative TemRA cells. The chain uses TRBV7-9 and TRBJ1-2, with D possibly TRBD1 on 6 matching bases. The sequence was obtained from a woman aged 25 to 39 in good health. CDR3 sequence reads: CASSSRTDYGYTF. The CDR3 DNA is TGTGCCAGCAGCTCCAGGACAGACTATGGCTACACCTTC.